The 5 T cell receptor beta chains presented below share a single source sample, sequenced in a study of blood T cell repertoires in COVID-19. Sequenced by immunoSEQ multiplex PCR; TCRdb stores in-frame clones only, minus some. In the table there are about 91,000 clones, 60% to 85% of which are singletons. Source material: peripheral blood. These receptors were taken from a woman older than 75 with acute or convalescent COVID-19.

CDR3 loop: CSVDGLAERDSTDTQYF. In DNA, the CDR3 is TGCAGCGTTGACGGGCTAGCGGAGCGGGATAGCACAGATACGCAGTATTTT. The V and J genes are TRBV29-1 and TRBJ2-3, with TRBD2 matching 7 bases. The CDR3 totals 17 residues. Germline CDR1 and CDR2: SQVTM and ANQGSEA. V lost 3 bases and J lost 0; bases outside the gene matches: 12.

This clone was recorded once. CDR3 amino acids: CASSLGGGALYEQYF. CDR3 DNA sequence: TGTGCCAGCAGCTTAGGGGGCGGGGCCCTCTACGAGCAGTACTTC. V is TRBV7-2 and J is TRBJ2-7; the D gene is possibly TRBD2 (6 bases). This CDR3 is built from 15 residues. Germline V gene data show CDR1 as SGHTA and CDR2 as FQGNSA. V was cut by 1 base and J by 3 bases, with 13 bases left in between.

This clone has just a few counts. The rearrangement uses TRBV27 and TRBJ2-1; D might be TRBD2 (6 bases). Trimming left V 1 base short and J 6 bases short, with 16 bases between. The CDR3 consists of 16 residues. Germline CDR1 reads MNHEY; CDR2 reads SMNVEV (reference sequence). CDR3 residues: CASSLLVGRAPNEQFF. The CDR3 bases are TGTGCCAGCAGTTTATTGGTCGGGAGAGCACCCAATGAGCAGTTCTTC.

The chain combines TRBV30 with TRBJ1-5, with 7 bases aligning to TRBD1. J was trimmed by 4 bases and V by 0 bases; bases with no gene match: 6. The CDR3 contains 15 residues. CDR1 is GTSNPN and CDR2 is SVGIG in the germline V gene (reference sequence). CDR3 protein: CAWSVPFRGNQPQHF. As DNA, the CDR3 is TGTGCCTGGAGTGTACCTTTCAGGGGGAATCAGCCCCAGCATTTT.

The V and J genes are TRBV6-6 and TRBJ1-4; TRBD1 aligns across 8 bases. This CDR3 is 15 amino acids long. Germline CDR1 MNHNY, CDR2 SVGAGI (reference sequence). J gave up 8 bases and V 5 bases, and 10 bases lay outside the gene matches. As DNA, the CDR3 is TGTGCCAGCAGTGACACAGGGGGTTCGCACGAAAAACTGTTTTTT. Translated: CASSDTGGSHEKLFF.